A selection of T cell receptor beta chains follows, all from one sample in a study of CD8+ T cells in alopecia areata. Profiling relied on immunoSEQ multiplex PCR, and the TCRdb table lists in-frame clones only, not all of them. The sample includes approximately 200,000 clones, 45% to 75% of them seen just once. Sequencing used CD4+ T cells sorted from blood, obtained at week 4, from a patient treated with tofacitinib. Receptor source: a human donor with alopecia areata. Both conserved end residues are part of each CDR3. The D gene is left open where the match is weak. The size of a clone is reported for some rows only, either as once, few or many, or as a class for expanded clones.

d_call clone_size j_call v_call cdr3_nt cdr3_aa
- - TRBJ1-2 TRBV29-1 TGCAGCGTTGAAACAGGGCGTGGTGACTATGGCTACACCTTC CSVETGRGDYGYTF
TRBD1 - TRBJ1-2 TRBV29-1 TGCAGCGACCTTAGGGGGCCTGGCTCCCACGGCACCTTC CSDLRGPGSHGTF
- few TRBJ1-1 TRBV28 TGTGCCAGCAGGGGTAGGGGTCGACCCGGAACTGAAGCTTTCTTT CASRGRGRPGTEAFF
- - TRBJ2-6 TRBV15 TGTGCCACCAGCAGAGATCCCAGGGCCTCTGGGGCCAACGTCCTGACTTTC CATSRDPRASGANVLTF
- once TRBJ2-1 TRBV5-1 TGCGCCAGCAGCTTGGGGATCTCACCGTTCTACAATGAGCAGTTCTTC CASSLGISPFYNEQFF
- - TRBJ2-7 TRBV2 TGTGCCAGCAGTGAACGAATTGAGCAGTACTTC CASSERIEQYF
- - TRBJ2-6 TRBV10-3 TGTGCCACCTCCCTGGCGACAGACGTCCTGACTTTC CATSLATDVLTF
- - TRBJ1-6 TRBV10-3 TGTGCCGCGACAGAGGCGTATTCACCCCTCCACTTT CAATEAYSPLHF
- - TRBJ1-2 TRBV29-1 TGCAGCGTTGACACTGCCGGGACTAACTATGGCTACACCTTC CSVDTAGTNYGYTF
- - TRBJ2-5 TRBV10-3 TGTGCCATCAGTGAACAAGAGACCCAGTACTTC CAISEQETQYF
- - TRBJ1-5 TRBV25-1 TGTGCCAGCAGTGAGTTAGGGGACAATCAGCCCCAGCATTTT CASSELGDNQPQHF
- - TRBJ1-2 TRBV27 TGTGCCAGCAGGACAGCATTCTATGGCTACACCTTC CASRTAFYGYTF
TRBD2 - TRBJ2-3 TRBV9 TGTGCCAGCAGCGGCCTAGCGGGGGGAACAGATACGCAGTATTTT CASSGLAGGTDTQYF
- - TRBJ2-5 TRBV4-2 TGTGCCAGCAGCGAACCCCACCACAGGGAGACCCAGTACTTC CASSEPHHRETQYF
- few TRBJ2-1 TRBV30 TGTGCCTGGATTGGGGGGGCTTACAATGAGCAGTTCTTC CAWIGGAYNEQFF
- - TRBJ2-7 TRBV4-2 TGTGCCAGCAGCCTTAAGCAGAGTACCTACGAGCAGTACTTC CASSLKQSTYEQYF
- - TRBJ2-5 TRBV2 TGTGCCAGCAACGTCGGGACAATCCAAGAGACCCAGTACTTC CASNVGTIQETQYF
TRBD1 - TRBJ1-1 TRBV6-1 TGTGCCCTCAGCCCCGGGACAGTGAACACTGAAGCTTTCTTT CALSPGTVNTEAFF
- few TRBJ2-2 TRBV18 TGTGCCAGCTCACCAAATGAACTCACCGGGGAGCTGTTTTTT CASSPNELTGELFF
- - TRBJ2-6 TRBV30 TGCGCCTGGAGAGGTCACCAGCCCTCTGGGGCCAACGTCCTGACTTTC CAWRGHQPSGANVLTF
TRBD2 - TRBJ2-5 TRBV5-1 TGCGCCAGCAGCCCCCGAGCTAGCGGGGGCAACCAAGAGACCCAGTACTTC CASSPRASGGNQETQYF
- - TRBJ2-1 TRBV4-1 TGCGCCAGCAGCCAACGGTCGGGGCAACTTCTTAATGAGCAGTTCTTC CASSQRSGQLLNEQFF
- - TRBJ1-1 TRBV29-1 TGCAGCGTACGACCCGGGACACCGAACACTGAAGCTTTCTTT CSVRPGTPNTEAFF
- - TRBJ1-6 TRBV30 TGTGCCTGGAGAGTTACAGGGAATTCACCCCTCCACTTT CAWRVTGNSPLHF
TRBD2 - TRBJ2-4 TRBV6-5 TGTGCCAGCAGACAACGCGGGGGGGCAAACATTCAGTACTTC CASRQRGGANIQYF
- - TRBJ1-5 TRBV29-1 TGCAGCGTTGGGGAAGAATTTCAGCCCCAGCATTTT CSVGEEFQPQHF
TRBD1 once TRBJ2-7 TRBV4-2 TGTGCCAGCAGCCAAGGGCAGGGGGCCTACGAGCAGTACTTC CASSQGQGAYEQYF
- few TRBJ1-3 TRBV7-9 TGTGCCAGCAGGACCTCCGGAGACTCTGGAAACACCATATATTTT CASRTSGDSGNTIYF
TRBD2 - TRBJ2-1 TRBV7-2 TGTGCCAGCAGCAGACCCACTAGCGGGGGGGCGTCGGAGTACAATGAGCAGTTCTTC CASSRPTSGGASEYNEQFF
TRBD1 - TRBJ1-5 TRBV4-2 TGTGCCAGCAGCCAAATGGACAGGGGGGAGAATCAGCCCCAGCATTTT CASSQMDRGENQPQHF
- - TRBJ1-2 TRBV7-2 TGTGCCAGCAGCCAAGGAAAGTTTGACTATGGCTACACCTTC CASSQGKFDYGYTF
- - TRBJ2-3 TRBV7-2 TGTGCCAGCAGCTTAGCGCTAGGGTTCACAGATACGCAGTATTTT CASSLALGFTDTQYF
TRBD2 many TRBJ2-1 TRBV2 TGTGCCAGCAGTGACCGGGGGGGCCGTAGTGAGCAGTTCTTC CASSDRGGRSEQFF
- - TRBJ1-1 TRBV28 TGTGCCAGCAGTTGGGATAGTAGAGGCACTGAAGCTTTCTTT CASSWDSRGTEAFF
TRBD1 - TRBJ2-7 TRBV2 TGTGCCAGCAGTGCCCGGACAGGGTCCTACGAGCAGTACTTC CASSARTGSYEQYF
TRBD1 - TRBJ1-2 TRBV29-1 TGCAGCGTCGACGTAGGACAGGGGGCTGGCTACACCTTC CSVDVGQGAGYTF
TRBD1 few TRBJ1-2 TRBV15 TGTGCCACCAGCAGAGATTATGGGCAGACAGGGGAGGTGACGGGTGGCTACACCTTC CATSRDYGQTGEVTGGYTF
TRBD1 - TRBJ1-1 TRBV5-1 TGCGCCAGCAGCTCAGCAGGGGGCGGAGGCAGCACTGAAGCTTTCTTT CASSSAGGGGSTEAFF
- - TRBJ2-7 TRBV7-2 TGTGCCAGCAGCTTAGAGGCGGTGGGCAGTCGAGGGGGGCAGTACTTC CASSLEAVGSRGGQYF
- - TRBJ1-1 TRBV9 TGTGCCAGCAGCGTAGGAACAGGTACTGAAGCTTTCTTT CASSVGTGTEAFF
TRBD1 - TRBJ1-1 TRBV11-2 TGTGCCAGCAGCCCCAGACAGGGGGCGGACACTGAAGCTTTCTTT CASSPRQGADTEAFF
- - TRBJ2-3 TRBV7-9 TGTGCCAGCAGCTTAGCTACAGGGTCGGCGCAGTATTTT CASSLATGSAQYF
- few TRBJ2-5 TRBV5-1 TGCGCCAGCAGCAGAATCGACAGGCAAGAGACCCAGTACTTC CASSRIDRQETQYF
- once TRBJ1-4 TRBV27 TGTGCCAGCAGGGTGACGATGGCTAATGAAAAACTGTTTTTT CASRVTMANEKLFF
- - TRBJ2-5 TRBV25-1 TGTGCCAGCAGTGCGCCGGCTTCGGAGACCCAGTACTTC CASSAPASETQYF
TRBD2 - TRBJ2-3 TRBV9 TGTGCCAGCAGCCTGGGACTAGCTCCAGATACGCAGTATTTT CASSLGLAPDTQYF
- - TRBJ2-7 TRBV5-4 TGTGCCAGCAGCTTGGTGGGGTCCTACGAGCAGTACTTC CASSLVGSYEQYF
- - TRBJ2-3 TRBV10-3 TGTGCCATCAGTGGAGGGGATACGCAGTATTTT CAISGGDTQYF
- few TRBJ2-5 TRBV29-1 TGCAGCGTTGCTGGCAGGGGTGTAGAGACCCAGTACTTC CSVAGRGVETQYF
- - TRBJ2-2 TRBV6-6 TGTGCCAGCAAGCCCCTTAAGGCCGGTACCGGGGAGCTGTTTTTT CASKPLKAGTGELFF
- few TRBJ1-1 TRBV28 TGTGCCAGCAGTCTTAAAATAGAAGCTTTCTTT CASSLKIEAFF
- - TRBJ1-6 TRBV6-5 TGTGCCAGCAGTGAAGGGTTAGGCAATTCACCCCTCCACTTT CASSEGLGNSPLHF
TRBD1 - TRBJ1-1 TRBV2 TGTGCCAGCAGTGTATTACAGGGGGTAGATGAAGCTTTCTTT CASSVLQGVDEAFF
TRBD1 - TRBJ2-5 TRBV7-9 TGTGCCAGCAGTCCGACAGGGACGGAGACCCAGTACTTC CASSPTGTETQYF
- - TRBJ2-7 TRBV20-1 TGCAGTGCTCCTCTATTCTACGAGCAGTACTTC CSAPLFYEQYF
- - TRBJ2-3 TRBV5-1 TGCGCCAGCAGCCCACAGGGACTTAGCACAGATACGCAGTATTTT CASSPQGLSTDTQYF
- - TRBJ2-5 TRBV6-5 TGTGCCAGCACCAGGGGGGGGACCCAGTACTTC CASTRGGTQYF
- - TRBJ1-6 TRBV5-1 TGCGCCAGCAGCTTCGACAGCCAAACCCACAATTCACCCCTCCACTTT CASSFDSQTHNSPLHF
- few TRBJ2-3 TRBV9 TGTGCCAGCAGCGTAGTAGCCGGGGGCAATCTCCCAAGCACAGATACGCAGTATTTT CASSVVAGGNLPSTDTQYF
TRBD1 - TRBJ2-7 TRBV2 TGTGCCAGCAGGGGACACCAGACAGGGGGTGGTGAGCAGTACTTC CASRGHQTGGGEQYF